The clone carrying this TCR beta chain was found many times. The CDR3 consists of 16 residues. Germline CDR1 reads LNHDA; CDR2 reads SQIVND (reference sequence). With 6 bases clipped from V and 4 bases from J, the junction kept 9 bases outside the gene matches. First-strand cDNA used TRAV- and TRBV-specific primers, covering alpha and beta chains. Amplification of TCRs used a constant-region primer and V-primer adapter for about 20 PCR cycles. TCRdb reanalysed the reads using MiXCR and keeps one entry per CDR3 protein. This table holds around 76,000 distinct CDR3 sequences, around 30% found once. Documented time point: before trial treatment. Donors were given nivolumab, ipilimumab, aspirin, low-dose cyclophosphamide and low-dose radiotherapy. The sample is drawn from a study of low-dose radiotherapy and immunotherapy resistance in tumors. Across the study: Each fraction for Cohort 1 was 0.5 Gy, given every 2 weeks, and the total came to 6.5 Gy. Patients received cyclophosphamide 200 mg/m2 intravenously every two weeks, the day before radiation-immunotherapy.

The receptor was isolated from a female donor with ovarian cancer. This chain joins TRBV19 and TRBJ2-7; 13 nucleotides line up with TRBD2. The sequencing here drew on PBMCs, taken before treatment. Here the CDR3 DNA reads TGTGCCAGTAGCCCACTAGGGACTAGCGGGAAATACGAGCAGTACTTC. As protein: CASSPLGTSGKYEQYF. Drawing the rest from reference TRBV19 and TRBJ2-7, the complete variable domain is DGGITQSPKYLFRKEGQNVTLSCEQNLNHDAMYWYRQDPGQGLRLIYYSQIVNDFQKGDIAEGYSVSREKKESFPLTVTSAQKNPTAFYLCASSPLGTSGKYEQYFGPGTRLTVT.